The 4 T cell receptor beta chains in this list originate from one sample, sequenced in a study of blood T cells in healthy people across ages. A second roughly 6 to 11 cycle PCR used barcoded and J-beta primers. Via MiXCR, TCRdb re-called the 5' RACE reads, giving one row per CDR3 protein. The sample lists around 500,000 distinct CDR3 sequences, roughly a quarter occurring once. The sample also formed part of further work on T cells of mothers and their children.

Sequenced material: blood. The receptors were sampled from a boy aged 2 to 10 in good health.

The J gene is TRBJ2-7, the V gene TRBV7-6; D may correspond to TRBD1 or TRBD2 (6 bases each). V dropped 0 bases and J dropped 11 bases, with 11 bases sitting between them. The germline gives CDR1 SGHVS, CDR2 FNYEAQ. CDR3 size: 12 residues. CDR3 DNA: TGTGCCAGCAGCTTAGCAGGGGGGTTGGAGTACTTC. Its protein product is CASSLAGGLEYF.

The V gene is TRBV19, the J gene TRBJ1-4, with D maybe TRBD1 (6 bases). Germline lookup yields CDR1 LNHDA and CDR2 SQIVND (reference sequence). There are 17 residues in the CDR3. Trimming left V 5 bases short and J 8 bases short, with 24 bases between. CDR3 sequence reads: CASSRPEYRVTSEKLFF. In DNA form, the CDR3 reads TGTGCCAGTAGTCGCCCCGAATACAGGGTCACGTCAGAAAAACTGTTTTTT.

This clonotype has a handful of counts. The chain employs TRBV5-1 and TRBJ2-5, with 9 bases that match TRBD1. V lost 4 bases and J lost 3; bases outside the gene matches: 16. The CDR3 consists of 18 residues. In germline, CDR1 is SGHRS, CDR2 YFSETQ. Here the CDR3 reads CASSPSPGTGLGKETQYF. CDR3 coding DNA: TGCGCCAGCAGCCCTAGCCCCGGGACAGGGCTAGGAAAAGAGACCCAGTACTTC.

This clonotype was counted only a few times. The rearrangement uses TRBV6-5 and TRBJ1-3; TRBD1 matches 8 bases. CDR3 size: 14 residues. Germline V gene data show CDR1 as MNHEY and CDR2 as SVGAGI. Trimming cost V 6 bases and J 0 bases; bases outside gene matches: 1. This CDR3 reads CASRGTGSGNTIYF. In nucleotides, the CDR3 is TGTGCCAGCAGAGGGACAGGCTCTGGAAACACCATATATTTT.